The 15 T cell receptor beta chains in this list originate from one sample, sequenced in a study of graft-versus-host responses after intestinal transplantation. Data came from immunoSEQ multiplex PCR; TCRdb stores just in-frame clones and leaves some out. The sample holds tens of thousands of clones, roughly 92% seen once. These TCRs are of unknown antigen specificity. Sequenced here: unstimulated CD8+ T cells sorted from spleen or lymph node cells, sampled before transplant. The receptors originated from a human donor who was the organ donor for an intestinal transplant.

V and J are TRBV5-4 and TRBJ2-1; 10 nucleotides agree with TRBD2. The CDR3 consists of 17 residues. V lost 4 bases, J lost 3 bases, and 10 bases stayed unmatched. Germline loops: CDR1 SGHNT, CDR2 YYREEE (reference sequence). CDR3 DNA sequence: TGTGCCAGCAGCCAACACCGGATAGCGGGAGGCTACAATGAGCAGTTCTTC. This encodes CASSQHRIAGGYNEQFF.

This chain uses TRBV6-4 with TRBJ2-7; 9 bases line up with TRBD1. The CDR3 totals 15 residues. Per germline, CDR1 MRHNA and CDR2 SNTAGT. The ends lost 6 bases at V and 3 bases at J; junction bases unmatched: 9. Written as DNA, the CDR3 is TGTGCCAGCAGCCCCTGCCGGGACAGGGTCTACGAGCAGTACTTC. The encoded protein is CASSPCRDRVYEQYF.

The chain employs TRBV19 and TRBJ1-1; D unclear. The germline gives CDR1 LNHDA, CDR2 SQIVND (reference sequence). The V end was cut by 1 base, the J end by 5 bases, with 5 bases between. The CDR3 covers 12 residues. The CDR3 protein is CASSIGATEAFF. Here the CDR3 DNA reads TGTGCCAGTAGTATAGGGGCAACTGAAGCTTTCTTT. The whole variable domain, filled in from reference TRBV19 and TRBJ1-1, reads DGGITQSPKYLFRKEGQNVTLSCEQNLNHDAMYWYRQDPGQGLRLIYYSQIVNDFQKGDIAEGYSVSREKKESFPLTVTSAQKNPTAFYLCASSIGATEAFFGQGTRLTVV.

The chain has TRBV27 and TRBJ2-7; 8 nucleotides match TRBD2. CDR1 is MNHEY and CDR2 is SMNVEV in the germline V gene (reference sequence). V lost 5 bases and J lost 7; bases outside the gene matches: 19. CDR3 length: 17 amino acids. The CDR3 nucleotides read TGTGCCAGCAGTCCGGGTGGAGCGGGAGCCGTATTGTATGAGCAGTACTTC. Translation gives CASSPGGAGAVLYEQYF.

The chain's CDR3 is CASSGTSGRTQYF. The CDR3 coding sequence is TGTGCCAGCAGCGGAACTAGCGGGAGGACCCAGTACTTC. The rearrangement links TRBV9 to TRBJ2-5; the match to TRBD2 covers 11 bases. J lost 7 bases, V lost 3 bases, and 2 bases had no gene match. Germline-derived CDR1 and CDR2 are SGDLS and YYNGEE. This CDR3 spans 13 amino acids.

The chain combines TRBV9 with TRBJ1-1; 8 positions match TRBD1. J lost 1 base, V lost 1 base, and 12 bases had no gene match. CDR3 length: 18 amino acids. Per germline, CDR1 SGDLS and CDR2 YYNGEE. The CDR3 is CASSVPFLDRDPNTEAFF. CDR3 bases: TGTGCCAGCAGCGTACCTTTTTTGGACAGGGACCCGAACACTGAAGCTTTCTTT.

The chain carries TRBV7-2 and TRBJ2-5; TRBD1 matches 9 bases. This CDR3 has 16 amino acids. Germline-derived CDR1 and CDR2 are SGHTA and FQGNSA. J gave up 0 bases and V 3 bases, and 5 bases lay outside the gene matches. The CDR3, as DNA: TGTGCCAGCAGCTTCCGGGACAGGGCCTACCAAGAGACCCAGTACTTC. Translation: CASSFRDRAYQETQYF.

The CDR3 sequence: CASSGVPSGRFVGELFF. For the CDR3, the DNA is TGTGCCAGCAGTGGGGTCCCTAGCGGGAGGTTCGTCGGGGAGCTGTTTTTT. The genes are TRBV2 and TRBJ2-2; 11 bases fit TRBD2. The ends lost 4 bases at V and 7 bases at J; junction bases unmatched: 11. The CDR3 has 17 amino acids. Germline-derived CDR1 and CDR2 are SNHLY and FYNNEI.

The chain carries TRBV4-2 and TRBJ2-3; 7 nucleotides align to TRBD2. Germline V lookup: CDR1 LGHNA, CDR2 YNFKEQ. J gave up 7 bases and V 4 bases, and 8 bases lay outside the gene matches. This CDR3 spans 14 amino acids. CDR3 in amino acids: CASSPPEGGNTQYF. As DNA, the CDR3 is TGTGCCAGCAGCCCACCTGAGGGAGGGAATACGCAGTATTTT.

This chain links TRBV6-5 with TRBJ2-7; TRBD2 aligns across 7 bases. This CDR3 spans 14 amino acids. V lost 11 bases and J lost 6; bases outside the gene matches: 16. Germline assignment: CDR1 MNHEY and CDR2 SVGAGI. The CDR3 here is CAASNPGTMGEQYF. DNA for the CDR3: TGTGCCGCATCCAACCCCGGGACTATGGGCGAGCAGTACTTC.

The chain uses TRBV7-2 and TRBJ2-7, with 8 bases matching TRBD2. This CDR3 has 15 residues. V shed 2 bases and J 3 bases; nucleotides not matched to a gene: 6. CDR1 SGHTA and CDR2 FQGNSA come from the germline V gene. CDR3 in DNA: TGTGCCAGCAGCTTATACAGCGGGAGAATCTACGAGCAGTACTTC. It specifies CASSLYSGRIYEQYF.

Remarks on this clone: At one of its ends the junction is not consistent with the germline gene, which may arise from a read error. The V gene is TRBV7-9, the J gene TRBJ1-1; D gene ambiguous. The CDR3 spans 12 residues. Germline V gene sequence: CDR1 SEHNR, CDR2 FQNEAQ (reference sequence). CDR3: CASSLGLAEALF. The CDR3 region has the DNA TGTGCCAGCAGCTTAGGGTTAGCTGAAGCTCTCTTT. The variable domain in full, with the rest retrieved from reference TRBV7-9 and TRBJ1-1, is DTGVSQNPRHKITKRGQNVTFRCDPISEHNRLYWYRQTLGQGPEFLTYFQNEAQLEKSRLLSDRFSAERPKGSFSTLEIQRTEQGDSAMYLCASSLGLAEALFGQGTRLTVV.

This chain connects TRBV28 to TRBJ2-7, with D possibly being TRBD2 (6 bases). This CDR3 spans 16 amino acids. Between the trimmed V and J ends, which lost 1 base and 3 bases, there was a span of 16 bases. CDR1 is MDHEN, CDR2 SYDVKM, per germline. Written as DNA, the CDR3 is TGTGCCAGCAGTTTATTAGGCGGGGCAGCCAACTACGAGCAGTACTTC. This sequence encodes CASSLLGGAANYEQYF.

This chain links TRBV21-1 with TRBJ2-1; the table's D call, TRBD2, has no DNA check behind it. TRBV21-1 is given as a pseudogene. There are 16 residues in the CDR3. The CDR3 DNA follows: TGTGCCAGCAACGACAACAGGCCTAGCGATTACAATGAGCAGTTCTTC. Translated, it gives CASNDNRPSDYNEQFF.

Here the CDR3 reads CASSLWTSGPSTDTQYF. CDR3 sequence (DNA): TGTGCCAGCAGCTTGTGGACTAGCGGGCCTAGCACAGATACGCAGTATTTT. The rearrangement uses TRBV5-5 and TRBJ2-3; 11 bases agree with TRBD2. Germline-derived CDR1 and CDR2 are SGHKS and YYEKEE (reference sequence). The CDR3 loop spans 17 amino acids. Losses at the gene ends were 1 base for V and 0 bases for J; bases not matched to a gene: 4.